This T cell receptor (beta chain) was captured by sequencing in a study of CD8+ T cells in alopecia areata. Whole-study results and caveats: Affected scalp, especially in alopecia totalis/universalis, had a higher clonality than normal scalp did. Patients showed less clear TCR sequence sharing than mice, possibly partly because of HLA diversity.

CDR1 SGDLS and CDR2 YYNGEE come from the germline V gene. This CDR3 region has 16 residues. The V gene lost 5 bases and the J gene lost 1 base, with 18 bases spanning the gap. cDNA prepared by RNA extraction and subsequent reverse transcription served as the template for sequencing. The method was immunoSEQ multiplex PCR; TCRdb's version includes in-frame clones alone and lacks a portion of them. The data show about 110,000 clones, with 55% to 60% seen just once and around 23% held by the top ten. Collected material from alopecia areata patients comprised lesional scalp punch biopsies and peripheral blood. Comment on this clone: Its antigen is not identified.

The sequence came from a human donor with alopecia areata. Sequenced material: NKG2D-low CD8+ T cells sorted from blood. The rearrangement links TRBV9 to TRBJ1-1; D is unresolved. This chain's CDR3 is CASRASYDGENTEAFF. The DNA of the CDR3 is TGTGCCAGCAGAGCATCCTACGACGGGGAGAACACTGAAGCTTTCTTT.